This T cell receptor beta chain appears in the sequencing data of a study of OX40 agonist ivuxolimab in advanced cancers. The study's findings and limits: Expanded peripheral T cell antigen specificity was not determined. Averaged across samples, CD8+ T cells carried more expanded clones than CD4+ did. By week 6 at 0.1 to 3.0 mg/kg, blood CD4+ and CD8+ T cells had expanded clonally.

The sampling schedule covered blood at baseline, cycle 4 day 1, and cycle 7 day 1. On this clone itself: Its antigen remains unknown.

Produced via immunoSEQ multiplex PCR; TCRdb's table is partial and in-frame only. The table has fewer than 80,000 clones, around 90% seen once. This material consisted of CD4+ or CD8+ T cells sorted from blood, taken in a trial of the OX40 agonist ivuxolimab. The receptor was isolated from an adult with an advanced solid tumor such as melanoma, head and neck, liver or kidney cancer.

Here the CDR3 reads CASSLYGQIYGYTF. CDR3 in DNA: TGTGCCAGCAGCTTATATGGGCAGATCTATGGCTACACCTTC. The rearrangement links TRBV7-9 to TRBJ1-2; no reliable D call. V lost 2 bases to trimming and J lost 4 bases, with 11 bases between them. The CDR3 is made up of 14 amino acids. Germline V gene lookup returns CDR1 SEHNR and CDR2 FQNEAQ (reference sequence). Supplemented by reference TRBV7-9 and TRBJ1-2, the full variable domain reads DTGVSQNPRHKITKRGQNVTFRCDPISEHNRLYWYRQTLGQGPEFLTYFQNEAQLEKSRLLSDRFSAERPKGSFSTLEIQRTEQGDSAMYLCASSLYGQIYGYTFGSGTRLTVV.